This T cell receptor (beta chain) was documented in a study of naive and memory T cell subsets. Study-wide results and caveats: No ground truth validated the naive and memory repertoire findings. TCR counts from RNA may reflect activation-linked expression changes. Over 90% of naive TCR sequences appeared only once, unlike memory subsets.

In its sample, this clonotype was seen many times. As yet, its antigen is unknown. Both TRBC1 and TRBC2 were covered by a beta constant-region primer of two equimolar oligonucleotides. TCRdb used MiXCR to reprocess the UMI-ligation and nested PCR reads, holding one entry per CDR3 protein. The table includes roughly 140,000 distinct CDR3 sequences, around 15% detected once. The receptor's source is a human donor in good health. Sequencing was done on a sample of naive CD4+ T cells from blood.

CDR3 region: CASSLAADSYNSPLHF. The CDR3 region has the DNA TGCGCCAGCAGCTTGGCGGCAGACTCCTATAATTCACCCCTCCACTTT. J is TRBJ1-6 and V is TRBV5-1; no reliable D call. The CDR3 covers 16 residues. Per germline, CDR1 SGHRS and CDR2 YFSETQ. V dropped 0 bases and J dropped 0 bases, with 7 bases sitting between them.